This T cell receptor beta chain was recorded in a study of cytomegalovirus exposure and HLA in healthy donors. This clone showed up just a few times. A multiplex PCR was run with 60 Vbeta primers and 13 Jbeta primers. Clones were sequenced by immunoSEQ multiplex PCR, and TCRdb holds only the in-frame ones, with some missing. The sample lists 150,000 to 200,000 clones; around 82% were seen once. The CDR3 consists of 13 residues. The V segment lost 5 bases and the J segment 5 bases; nucleotides outside the gene matches: 3. In germline, CDR1 is SGHDN, CDR2 FVKESK. The source of this sequence is a man younger than 30 in good health and CMV-seronegative. This chain uses TRBV14 with TRBJ1-2, with 9 bases fitting TRBD1. Source material: PBMCs. This CDR3 reads CASSWDREYGYTF. The CDR3 DNA sequence: TGTGCCAGCAGCTGGGACAGGGAATATGGCTACACCTTC. Looking up the rest from reference TRBV14 and TRBJ1-2 gives the full variable domain: EAGVTQFPSHSVIEKGQTVTLRCDPISGHDNLYWYRRVMGKEIKFLLHFVKESKQDESGMPNNRFLAERTGGTYSTLKVQPAELEDSGVYFCASSWDREYGYTFGSGTRLTVV.